Below, 20 T cell receptor beta chains from the same sample are listed, as sequenced in a study of neurological immune-mediated disorders. Specified time point: longitudinal time-point 3. TCRdb called the 5' RACE reads again in MiXCR, with one record for every CDR3 protein. Of about 45,000 distinct CDR3 sequences listed, roughly 12% are singletons. The sequencing input was PBMCs. These receptor sequences come from a man aged 25-40 years in good health.

The sample holds many counts of this clonotype. The V gene is TRBV20-1, the J gene TRBJ2-1, with TRBD2 identical over 9 bases. V dropped 3 bases and J dropped 5; count of bases not matched to a gene: 5. The germline V gene encodes CDR1 DFQATT and CDR2 SNEGSKA (reference sequence). The CDR3 totals 14 residues. CDR3 in DNA: TGCAGTGCTAGCGGGACTAGCAGTAACAATGAGCAGTTCTTC. Translated: CSASGTSSNNEQFF.

The CDR3 is CASSLYRAEQYF. CDR3 in DNA: TGCGCCAGCAGCTTGTACCGAGCCGAGCAGTACTTC. The chain couples TRBV5-1 to TRBJ2-7; D unclear. Germline CDR1 is SGHRS and CDR2 is YFSETQ. V was pared by 1 base and J by 6 bases, with 8 bases between. This CDR3 is 12 amino acids long.

This clonotype showed up just a few times. The rearrangement joins TRBV29-1 to TRBJ2-7; D call uncertain. This CDR3 is built from 13 residues. V lost 4 bases and J 0 bases, leaving 10 bases between the germline ends. Germline V lookup: CDR1 SQVTM, CDR2 ANQGSEA. In nucleotides, the CDR3 is TGCAGCGTTGGACGCACGAGCTCCTACGAGCAGTACTTC. Amino acids: CSVGRTSSYEQYF.

This clonotype was counted at least ten times. The rearrangement links TRBV7-2 to TRBJ1-2; perhaps TRBD1 as D (5 bases). The CDR3 runs 15 residues. From germline, CDR1 is SGHTA and CDR2 FQGNSA. V gave up 2 bases and J gave up 1 base, with 11 bases separating them. The CDR3 DNA reads as TGTGCCAGCAGCTTAACGGAGGGGCTTAACTATGGCTACACCTTC. As protein: CASSLTEGLNYGYTF.

This clonotype was counted ten times or more. The gene calls are TRBV28 and TRBJ1-5; D call uncertain. Germline CDR1 is MDHEN and CDR2 is SYDVKM. Deletions cut 3 bases from V and 7 bases from J, with 13 bases between. The CDR3 runs to 14 residues. CDR3 in amino acids: CASSLPISGQPQHF. In nucleotides, the CDR3 is TGTGCCAGCAGTTTGCCCATATCGGGGCAGCCCCAGCATTTT.

This clonotype was counted many times. V gene TRBV6-1 combines with J gene TRBJ1-1; possibly TRBD1 for D (6 bases). The CDR3 sequence is 13 residues long. V gave up 8 bases and J gave up 2 bases, with 12 bases separating them. Germline CDR1 and CDR2: MNHNS and SASEGT. The CDR3 DNA reads as TGTGCCAGCGGACCACAGGGTAACACTGAAGCTTTCTTT. It codes for CASGPQGNTEAFF.

This clonotype appeared many times. The chain carries TRBV7-2 and TRBJ2-5, with D hard to call. The CDR3 runs to 11 residues. The ends were cut back, 5 bases at V and 0 bases at J, with 1 base in the middle. Germline V gene lookup returns CDR1 SGHTA and CDR2 FQGNSA. This CDR3 is CASSDQETQYF. The CDR3, as DNA: TGTGCCAGCAGCGACCAAGAGACCCAGTACTTC.

This clonotype was counted many times. The CDR3 coding sequence is TGTGCCAGCACCAAAGACAGGGGGCGGGTTGGCTACACCTTC. Amino acids: CASTKDRGRVGYTF. This rearrangement joins TRBV12-3 or TRBV12-4 to TRBJ1-2; 10 bases line up with TRBD1. This CDR3 is 14 amino acids long. V shed 7 bases, J shed 7 bases, and the junction held 9 bases outside the gene matches.

In its sample, this clonotype was seen many times. The V call is TRBV27, the J call TRBJ2-3; 7 bases align to TRBD2. CDR1 MNHEY and CDR2 SMNVEV come from the germline V gene (reference sequence). The CDR3 runs to 15 residues. J lost 1 base, V lost 2 bases, and 3 bases had no gene match. For the CDR3, the DNA is TGTGCCAGCAGTTTAGCCACTAGCGGCACAGATACGCAGTATTTT. The encoded protein is CASSLATSGTDTQYF.

This clonotype was recorded many times. The V gene is TRBV9, the J gene TRBJ2-1, with D maybe TRBD2 (6 bases). The CDR3 is 15 amino acids. Germline CDR1 and CDR2: SGDLS and YYNGEE. Deletions cut 4 bases from V and 10 bases from J, with 21 bases between. The DNA for the CDR3 is TGTGCCAGCAGCCCGGGGGTAGCGGCTCTTGTGGAGCAGTTCTTC. It yields the protein CASSPGVAALVEQFF.

In its sample, this clonotype was seen many times. DNA of the CDR3: TGCAGCGTTGAAAGCCTAGCGGGAGATACGCAGTATTTT. This translates into CSVESLAGDTQYF. V is TRBV29-1 and J is TRBJ2-3; 8 positions match TRBD2. The CDR3 runs to 13 residues. V dropped 2 bases and J dropped 5; count of bases not matched to a gene: 3. The germline V gene encodes CDR1 SQVTM and CDR2 ANQGSEA.

This clonotype appeared many times. The chain carries TRBV28 and TRBJ2-1; 10 nucleotides agree with TRBD2. The CDR3 is 15 amino acids. In germline, CDR1 is MDHEN, CDR2 SYDVKM. V gave up 3 bases and J gave up 7 bases; unmatched junction bases: 6. In DNA, the CDR3 is TGTGCCAGCAGTTTGGAACTAGCGGGACTGAATGAGCAGTTCTTC. Translated: CASSLELAGLNEQFF. Looking up the rest from reference TRBV28 and TRBJ2-1 gives the full variable domain: DVKVTQSSRYLVKRTGEKVFLECVQDMDHENMFWYRQDPGLGLRLIYFSYDVKMKEKGDIPEGYSVSREKKERFSLILESASTNQTSMYLCASSLELAGLNEQFFGPGTRLTVL.

On this clonotype: The junction does not match germline at one end; this may be a read error. The J gene is TRBJ2-6, the V gene TRBV5-1; D is unresolved. The CDR3 runs 17 residues. Germline CDR1 and CDR2: SGHRS and YFSETQ. The CDR3 region has the DNA TGCGCCAGCAGCCTCCCCTCGGAGAGCTCTGGGGTCAACGTCCTGACTTTC. As protein: CASSLPSESSGVNVLTF. The whole variable domain, remainder taken from reference TRBV5-1 and TRBJ2-6, is KAGVTQTPRYLIKTRGQQVTLSCSPISGHRSVSWYQQTPGQGLQFLFEYFSETQRNKGNFPGRFSGRQFSNSRSEMNVSTLELGDSALYLCASSLPSESSGVNVLTFGAGSRLTVL.

This clonotype came up many times. The V and J genes are TRBV20-1 and TRBJ2-3; tentatively, D is TRBD1 or TRBD2 (5 bases each). The length of the CDR3 is 11 residues. Germline V gene sequence: CDR1 DFQATT, CDR2 SNEGSKA (reference sequence). The CDR3 here is CTSGSPDTQYF. Here the CDR3 DNA reads TGCACCTCAGGGAGCCCAGATACGCAGTATTTT.

This clonotype was observed a handful of times. V and J are TRBV5-1 and TRBJ2-1, with 9 bases identical to TRBD1. The length of the CDR3 is 15 residues. Germline loops: CDR1 SGHRS, CDR2 YFSETQ. V shed 5 bases and J 4 bases; nucleotides not matched to a gene: 7. The CDR3 protein is CASRLQGAGYNEQFF. The CDR3 region has the DNA TGCGCCAGCAGGTTACAGGGGGCAGGGTACAATGAGCAGTTCTTC. The whole variable domain, filled in from reference TRBV5-1 and TRBJ2-1, reads KAGVTQTPRYLIKTRGQQVTLSCSPISGHRSVSWYQQTPGQGLQFLFEYFSETQRNKGNFPGRFSGRQFSNSRSEMNVSTLELGDSALYLCASRLQGAGYNEQFFGPGTRLTVL.

This chain uses TRBV6-2 or TRBV6-3 with TRBJ2-3, with 11 bases aligning to TRBD2. With 6 bases clipped from V and 2 bases from J, the junction kept 4 bases outside the gene matches. The germline V gene has CDR1 MNHEY and CDR2 SVGEGT. CDR3 size: 15 residues. The CDR3, as DNA: TGTGCCAGCAGGCCGACTAGCGGGGACACAGATACGCAGTATTTT. This encodes CASRPTSGDTDTQYF.

In its sample, this clonotype was seen many times. The chain recombines TRBV28 with TRBJ2-6, with 8 bases identical to TRBD2. J lost 0 bases, V lost 6 bases, and 10 bases had no gene match. The CDR3 runs 18 residues. Per germline, CDR1 MDHEN and CDR2 SYDVKM. The CDR3 here is CASRRLGLAGSGANVLTF. CDR3 coding DNA: TGTGCCAGCAGGAGACTTGGTCTAGCGGGCTCTGGGGCCAACGTCCTGACTTTC.

This clonotype showed up just a few times. This chain joins TRBV7-9 and TRBJ2-7, with TRBD2 identical over 10 bases. The CDR3 has 15 amino acids. Unmatched junction bases numbered 9, after V lost 5 bases and J lost 5 bases. Looked up from germline, CDR1 is SEHNR and CDR2 is FQNEAQ (reference sequence). CDR3 bases: TGTGCCAGCAGCCTAACTAGCGGGACCCTTAACGAGCAGTACTTC. This encodes CASSLTSGTLNEQYF. Based on the CDR3 plus reference TRBV7-9 and TRBJ2-7, the full variable domain is DTGVSQNPRHKITKRGQNVTFRCDPISEHNRLYWYRQTLGQGPEFLTYFQNEAQLEKSRLLSDRFSAERPKGSFSTLEIQRTEQGDSAMYLCASSLTSGTLNEQYFGPGTRLTVT.

This clonotype has a count of ten or more. The rearrangement uses TRBV4-2 and TRBJ2-3; 8 nucleotides line up with TRBD2. V shed 1 base and J 6 bases; nucleotides not matched to a gene: 9. Germline lookup yields CDR1 LGHNA and CDR2 YNFKEQ. This CDR3 is built from 16 residues. The CDR3 DNA sequence: TGTGCCAGCAGCCAAGTAGAGGCTAGCGGGTTTGATACGCAGTATTTT. It yields the protein CASSQVEASGFDTQYF.

This clonotype showed up many times. The gene calls are TRBV7-2 and TRBJ2-7; D call uncertain. This CDR3 spans 13 amino acids. Trimming shortened V by 5 bases and J by 3 bases, and 11 bases separated the two germline ends. CDR1 and CDR2 (germline): SGHTA, FQGNSA. As DNA, the CDR3 is TGTGCCAGCAGCCGCTCGCACTACTACGAGCAGTACTTC. Amino acids: CASSRSHYYEQYF.